This T cell receptor beta chain appears in the sequencing data of a study of T-cell reconstitution after alpha-beta-depleted transplantation in children. For TCRbeta, the library was prepared with unique molecular identifiers. TCRdb reprocessed the PCR reads via MiXCR and lists one record per CDR3 protein. The table records roughly 200,000 distinct CDR3 sequences, roughly a tenth of them present only once. The V end lost 7 bases, the J end lost 8 bases, and 18 bases lay between the germline ends. The CDR3 is 14 amino acids. Germline V gene lookup returns CDR1 MNHEY and CDR2 SVGEGT. This TCR was sampled from a human donor who donated a stem cell graft to a child with acute lymphoblastic leukemia. The chain uses TRBV6-2 or TRBV6-3 and TRBJ2-1; perhaps TRBD2 as D (7 bases). Here the sequenced sample was PBMCs from the stem cell graft donor, taken from the stem cell graft. CDR3: CASMRGRQADEQFF. As DNA, the CDR3 is TGTGCCAGCATGCGGGGGCGCCAGGCGGATGAGCAGTTCTTC.